This T cell receptor (beta chain) was captured by sequencing in a study of immune evolution from preneoplasia to lung adenocarcinoma. Two lung cancer pathologists independently confirmed each histologic diagnosis. After pathologic assessment, macro-dissection selected premalignant or tumor cells for extraction. Sequencing used immunoSEQ multiplex PCR; TCRdb keeps in-frame clones, though not all of them. The data hold over 13,000 clones, with 75% to 90% observed a single time. Findings and caveats of the study: Top clone frequencies peaked in normal lung, apparently declining through invasive adenocarcinoma.

The germline V gene encodes CDR1 GTSNPN and CDR2 SVGIG (reference sequence). CDR3 length equals 13 residues. Unmatched junction bases numbered 1, after V lost 4 bases and J lost 4 bases. In regard to this clone: What it binds is unknown.

The sample taken for sequencing was FFPE minimally invasive lung adenocarcinoma tissue. This TCR derives from a person aged 65 to 85 with lung adenocarcinoma. The genes are TRBV30 and TRBJ1-6, with TRBD1 matching over 7 bases. For the CDR3, the DNA is TGTGCCTGGACAGGGGGTTATAATTCACCCCTCCACTTT. As protein: CAWTGGYNSPLHF.